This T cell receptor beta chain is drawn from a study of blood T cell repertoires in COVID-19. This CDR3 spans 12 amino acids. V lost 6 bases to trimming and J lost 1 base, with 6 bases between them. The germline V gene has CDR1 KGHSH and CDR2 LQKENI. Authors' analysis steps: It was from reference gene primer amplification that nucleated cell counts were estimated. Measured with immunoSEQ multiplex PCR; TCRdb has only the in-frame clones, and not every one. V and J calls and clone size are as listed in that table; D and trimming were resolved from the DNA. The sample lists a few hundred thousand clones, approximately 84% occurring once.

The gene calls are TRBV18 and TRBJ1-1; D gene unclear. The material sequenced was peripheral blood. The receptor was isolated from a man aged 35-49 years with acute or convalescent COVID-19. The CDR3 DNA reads TGTGCCAGCTCCCGGGGGAACACTGAAGCTTTCTTT. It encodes CASSRGNTEAFF.